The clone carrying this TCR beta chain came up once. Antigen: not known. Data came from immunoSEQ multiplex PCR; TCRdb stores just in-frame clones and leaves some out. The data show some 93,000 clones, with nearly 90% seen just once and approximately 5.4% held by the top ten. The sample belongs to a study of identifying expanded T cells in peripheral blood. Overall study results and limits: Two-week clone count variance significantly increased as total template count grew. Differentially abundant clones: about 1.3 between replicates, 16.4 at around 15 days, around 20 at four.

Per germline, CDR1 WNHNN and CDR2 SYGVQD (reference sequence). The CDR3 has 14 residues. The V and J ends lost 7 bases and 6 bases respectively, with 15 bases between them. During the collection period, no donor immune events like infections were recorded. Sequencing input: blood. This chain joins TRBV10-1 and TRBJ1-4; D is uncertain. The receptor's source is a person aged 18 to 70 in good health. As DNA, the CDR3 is TGCGCCAGCAACGACGGAGGGATAGATGAAAAACTGTTTTTT. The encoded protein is CASNDGGIDEKLFF.